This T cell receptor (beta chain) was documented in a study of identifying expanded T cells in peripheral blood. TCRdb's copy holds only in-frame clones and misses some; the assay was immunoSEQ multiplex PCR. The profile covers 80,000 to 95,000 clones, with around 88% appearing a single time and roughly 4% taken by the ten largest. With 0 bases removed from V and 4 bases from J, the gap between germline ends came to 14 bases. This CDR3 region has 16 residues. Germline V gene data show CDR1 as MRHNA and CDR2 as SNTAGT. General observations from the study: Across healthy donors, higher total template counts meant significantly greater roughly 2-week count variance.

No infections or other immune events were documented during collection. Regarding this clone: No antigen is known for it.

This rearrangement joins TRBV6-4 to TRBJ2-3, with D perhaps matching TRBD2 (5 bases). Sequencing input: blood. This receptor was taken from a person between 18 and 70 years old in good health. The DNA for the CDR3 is TGTGCCAGCAGTGACTCAGCGAGGGCGGTATCAGATACGCAGTATTTT. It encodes CASSDSARAVSDTQYF.